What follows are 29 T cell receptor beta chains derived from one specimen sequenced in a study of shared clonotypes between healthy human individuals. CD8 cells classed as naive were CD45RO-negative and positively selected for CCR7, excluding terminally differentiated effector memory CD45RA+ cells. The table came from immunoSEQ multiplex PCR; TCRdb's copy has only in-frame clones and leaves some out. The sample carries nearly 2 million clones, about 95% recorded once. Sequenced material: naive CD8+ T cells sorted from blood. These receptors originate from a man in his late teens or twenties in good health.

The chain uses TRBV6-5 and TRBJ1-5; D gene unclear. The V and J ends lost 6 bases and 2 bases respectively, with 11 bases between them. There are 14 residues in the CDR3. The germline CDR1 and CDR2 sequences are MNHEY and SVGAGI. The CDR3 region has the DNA TGTGCCAGCAGCCCCATAGTCGGCAATCAGCCCCAGCATTTT. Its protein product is CASSPIVGNQPQHF.

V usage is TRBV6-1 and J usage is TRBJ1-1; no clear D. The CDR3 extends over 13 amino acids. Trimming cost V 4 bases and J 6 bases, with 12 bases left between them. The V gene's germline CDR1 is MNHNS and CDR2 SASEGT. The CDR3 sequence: CASSGFMGSEAFF. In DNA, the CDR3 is TGTGCCAGCAGTGGTTTTATGGGCTCTGAAGCTTTCTTT.

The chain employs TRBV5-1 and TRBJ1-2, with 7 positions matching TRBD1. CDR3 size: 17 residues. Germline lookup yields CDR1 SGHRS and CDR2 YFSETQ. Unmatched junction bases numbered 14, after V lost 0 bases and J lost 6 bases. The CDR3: CASSLADSSTGTDGYTF. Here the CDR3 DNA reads TGCGCCAGCAGCTTGGCCGATTCCTCGACAGGGACGGATGGCTACACCTTC.

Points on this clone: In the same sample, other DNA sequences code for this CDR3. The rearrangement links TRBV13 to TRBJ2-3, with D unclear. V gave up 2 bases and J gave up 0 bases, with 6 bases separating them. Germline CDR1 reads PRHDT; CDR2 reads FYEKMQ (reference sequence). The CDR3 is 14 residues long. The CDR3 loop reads CASSLRTSTDTQYF. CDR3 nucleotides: TGTGCCAGCAGCTTACGAACAAGCACAGATACGCAGTATTTT.

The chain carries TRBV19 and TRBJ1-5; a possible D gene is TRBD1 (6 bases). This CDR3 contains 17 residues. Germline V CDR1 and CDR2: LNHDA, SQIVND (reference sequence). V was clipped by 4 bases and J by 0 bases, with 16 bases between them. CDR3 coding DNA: TGTGCCAGTAGTAGTAAACAGGGCCTCTATAGCAATCAGCCCCAGCATTTT. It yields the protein CASSSKQGLYSNQPQHF.

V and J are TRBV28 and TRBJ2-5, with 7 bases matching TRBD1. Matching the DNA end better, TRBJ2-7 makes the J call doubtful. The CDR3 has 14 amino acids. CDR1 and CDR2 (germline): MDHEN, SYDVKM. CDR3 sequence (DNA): TGTGCCAGCAGTTCACGGGACAGAGCCTACGAGCAGTACTTC. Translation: CASSSRDRAYEQYF.

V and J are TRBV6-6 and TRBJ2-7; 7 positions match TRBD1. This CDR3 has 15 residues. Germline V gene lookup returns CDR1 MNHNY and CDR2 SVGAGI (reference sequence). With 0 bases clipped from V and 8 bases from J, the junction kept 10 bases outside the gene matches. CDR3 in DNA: TGTGCCAGCAGTTACTCGGGCCAGGGGGTAGCACAGCAGTACTTC. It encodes CASSYSGQGVAQQYF.

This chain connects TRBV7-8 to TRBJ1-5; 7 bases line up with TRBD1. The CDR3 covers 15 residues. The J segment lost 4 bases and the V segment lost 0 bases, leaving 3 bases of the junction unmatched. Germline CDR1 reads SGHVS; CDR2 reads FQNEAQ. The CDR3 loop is CASSLAGGVNQPQHF. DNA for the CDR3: TGTGCCAGCAGCTTAGCAGGGGGCGTGAATCAGCCCCAGCATTTT.

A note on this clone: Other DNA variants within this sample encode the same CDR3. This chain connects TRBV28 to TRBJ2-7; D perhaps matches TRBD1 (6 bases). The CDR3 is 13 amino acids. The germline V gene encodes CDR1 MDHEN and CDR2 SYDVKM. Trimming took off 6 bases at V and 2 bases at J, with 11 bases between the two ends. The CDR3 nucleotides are TGTGCCAGCAGCCAGGGGCAGACCTACGAGCAGTACTTC. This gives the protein CASSQGQTYEQYF. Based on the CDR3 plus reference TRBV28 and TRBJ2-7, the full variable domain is DVKVTQSSRYLVKRTGEKVFLECVQDMDHENMFWYRQDPGLGLRLIYFSYDVKMKEKGDIPEGYSVSREKKERFSLILESASTNQTSMYLCASSQGQTYEQYFGPGTRLTVT.

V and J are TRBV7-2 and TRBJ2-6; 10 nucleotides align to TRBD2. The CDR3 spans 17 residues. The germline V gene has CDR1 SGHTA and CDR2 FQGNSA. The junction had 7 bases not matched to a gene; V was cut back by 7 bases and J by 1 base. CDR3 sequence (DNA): TGTGCCAGCAACCCCGAGCGGGGGGGGTCTGGGGCCAACGTCCTGACTTTC. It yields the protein CASNPERGGSGANVLTF. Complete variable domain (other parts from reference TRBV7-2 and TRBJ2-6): GAGVSQSPSNKVTEKGKDVELRCDPISGHTALYWYRQSLGQGLEFLIYFQGNSAPDKSGLPSDRFSAERTGGSVSTLTIQRTQQEDSAVYLCASNPERGGSGANVLTFGAGSRLTVL.

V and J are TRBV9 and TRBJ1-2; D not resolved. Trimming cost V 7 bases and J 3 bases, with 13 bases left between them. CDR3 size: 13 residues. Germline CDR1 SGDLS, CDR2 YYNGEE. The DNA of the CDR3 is TGTGCCAGCGGAGGGTCAGCCGACTATGGCTACACCTTC. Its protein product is CASGGSADYGYTF.

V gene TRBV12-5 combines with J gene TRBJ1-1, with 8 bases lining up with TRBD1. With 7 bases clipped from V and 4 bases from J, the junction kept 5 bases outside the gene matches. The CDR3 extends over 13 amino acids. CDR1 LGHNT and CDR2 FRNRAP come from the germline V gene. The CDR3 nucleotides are TGTGCTAGTGCCCAAGACAGGGGCACTGAAGCTTTCTTT. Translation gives CASAQDRGTEAFF.

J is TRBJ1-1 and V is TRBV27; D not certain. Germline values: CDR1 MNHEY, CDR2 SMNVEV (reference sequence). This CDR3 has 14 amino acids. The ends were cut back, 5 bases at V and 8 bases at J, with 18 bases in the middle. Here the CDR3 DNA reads TGTGCCAGCAGTACCCTGGACGTTTTGCCCGAAGCTTTCTTT. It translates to CASSTLDVLPEAFF.

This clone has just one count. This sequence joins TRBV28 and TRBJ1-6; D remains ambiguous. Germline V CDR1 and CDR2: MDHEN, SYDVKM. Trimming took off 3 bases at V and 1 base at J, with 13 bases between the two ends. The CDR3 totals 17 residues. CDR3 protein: CASSFRGGKSYNSPLHF. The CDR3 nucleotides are TGTGCCAGCAGTTTCCGGGGAGGGAAGTCCTATAATTCACCCCTCCACTTT.

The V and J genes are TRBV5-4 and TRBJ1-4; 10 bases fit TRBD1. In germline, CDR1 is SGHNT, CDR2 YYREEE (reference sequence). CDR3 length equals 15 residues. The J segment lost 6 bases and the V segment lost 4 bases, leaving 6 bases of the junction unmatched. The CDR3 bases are TGTGCCAGCAGCCGAAGACAGGGGGCGGATGAAAAACTGTTTTTT. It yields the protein CASSRRQGADEKLFF.

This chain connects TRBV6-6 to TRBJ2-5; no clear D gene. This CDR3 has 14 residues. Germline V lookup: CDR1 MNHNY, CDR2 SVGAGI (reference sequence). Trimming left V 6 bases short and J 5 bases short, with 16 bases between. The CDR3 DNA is TGTGCCAGCAGCCTCGACGGATTATTTGAGACCCAGTACTTC. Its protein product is CASSLDGLFETQYF.

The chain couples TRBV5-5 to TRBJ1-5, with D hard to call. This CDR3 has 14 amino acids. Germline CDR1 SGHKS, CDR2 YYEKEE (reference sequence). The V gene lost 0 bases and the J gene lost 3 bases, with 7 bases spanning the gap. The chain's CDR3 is CASSLGSPNQPQHF. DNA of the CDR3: TGTGCCAGCAGCTTGGGCAGCCCCAATCAGCCCCAGCATTTT.

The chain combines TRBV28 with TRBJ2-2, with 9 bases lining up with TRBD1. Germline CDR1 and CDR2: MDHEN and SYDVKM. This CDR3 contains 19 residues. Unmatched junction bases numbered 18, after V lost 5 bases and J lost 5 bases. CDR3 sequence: CASSDPGTGRDIGTGELFF. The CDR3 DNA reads TGTGCCAGCAGTGACCCCGGGACAGGGAGGGATATCGGGACCGGGGAGCTGTTTTTT.

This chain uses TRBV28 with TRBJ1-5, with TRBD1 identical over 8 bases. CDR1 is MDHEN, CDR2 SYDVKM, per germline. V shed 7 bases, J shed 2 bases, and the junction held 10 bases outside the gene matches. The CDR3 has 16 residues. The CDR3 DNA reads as TGTGCCAGCACCCTCCCTTCGGGACAGGGCAATCAGCCCCAGCATTTT. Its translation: CASTLPSGQGNQPQHF. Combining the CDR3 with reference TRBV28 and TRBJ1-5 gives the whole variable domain DVKVTQSSRYLVKRTGEKVFLECVQDMDHENMFWYRQDPGLGLRLIYFSYDVKMKEKGDIPEGYSVSREKKERFSLILESASTNQTSMYLCASTLPSGQGNQPQHFGDGTRLSIL.

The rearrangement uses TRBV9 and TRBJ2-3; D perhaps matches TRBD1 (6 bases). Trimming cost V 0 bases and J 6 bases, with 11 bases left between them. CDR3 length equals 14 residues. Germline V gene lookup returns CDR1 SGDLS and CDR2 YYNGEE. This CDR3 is CASSVAGTFDTQYF. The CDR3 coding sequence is TGTGCCAGCAGCGTAGCAGGGACATTTGATACGCAGTATTTT.

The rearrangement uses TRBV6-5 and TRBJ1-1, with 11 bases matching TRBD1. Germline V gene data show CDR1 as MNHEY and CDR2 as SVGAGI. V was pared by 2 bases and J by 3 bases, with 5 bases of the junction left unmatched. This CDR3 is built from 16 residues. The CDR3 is CASSYGTGGPYTEAFF. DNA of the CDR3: TGTGCCAGCAGTTACGGGACAGGGGGACCCTACACTGAAGCTTTCTTT.

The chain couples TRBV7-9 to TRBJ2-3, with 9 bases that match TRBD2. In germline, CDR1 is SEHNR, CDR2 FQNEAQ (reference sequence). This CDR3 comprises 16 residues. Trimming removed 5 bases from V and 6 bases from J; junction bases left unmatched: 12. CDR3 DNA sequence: TGTGCCAGCAGCCCCTCTCGGGCGGGAGGGCCGGATACGCAGTATTTT. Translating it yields CASSPSRAGGPDTQYF.

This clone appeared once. CDR3 bases: TGTGCCAGCAGCTTAGAGCTCCGGGACAAAGAGGCCACCACTGAAGCTTTCTTT. Residues: CASSLELRDKEATTEAFF. The V call is TRBV11-2, the J call TRBJ1-1; D may be TRBD1 (6 bases). Germline V gene lookup returns CDR1 SGHAT and CDR2 FQNNGV. V was clipped by 0 bases and J by 4 bases, with 21 bases between them. CDR3 length: 18 amino acids. Looking up the rest from reference TRBV11-2 and TRBJ1-1 gives the full variable domain: EAGVAQSPRYKIIEKRQSVAFWCNPISGHATLYWYQQILGQGPKLLIQFQNNGVVDDSQLPKDRFSAERLKGVDSTLKIQPAKLEDSAVYLCASSLELRDKEATTEAFFGQGTRLTVV.

The CDR3 DNA sequence: TGTGCCAGCAGCGTAGCAGGGCTTGGCTACGAGCAGTACTTC. This gives the protein CASSVAGLGYEQYF. V is TRBV9 and J is TRBJ2-7; weak D call: TRBD1 (5 bases). In germline, CDR1 is SGDLS, CDR2 YYNGEE. V shed 0 bases and J shed 3 bases, with 10 bases lying between them. This CDR3 region has 14 residues. Looking up the rest from reference TRBV9 and TRBJ2-7 gives the full variable domain: DSGVTQTPKHLITATGQRVTLRCSPRSGDLSVYWYQQSLDQGLQFLIQYYNGEERAKGNILERFSAQQFPDLHSELNLSSLELGDSALYFCASSVAGLGYEQYFGPGTRLTVT.

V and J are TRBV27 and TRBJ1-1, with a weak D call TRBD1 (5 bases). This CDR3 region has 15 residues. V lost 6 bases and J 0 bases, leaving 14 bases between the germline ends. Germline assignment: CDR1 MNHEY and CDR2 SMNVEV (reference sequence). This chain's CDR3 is CASSRDSYLNTEAFF. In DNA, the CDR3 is TGTGCCAGCAGCCGCGACAGCTACTTGAACACTGAAGCTTTCTTT.

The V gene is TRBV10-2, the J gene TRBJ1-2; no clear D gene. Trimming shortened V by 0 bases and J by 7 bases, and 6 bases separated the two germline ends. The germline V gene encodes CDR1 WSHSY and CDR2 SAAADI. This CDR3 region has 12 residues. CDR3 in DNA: TGCGCCAGCAGTGAGTCAAGGGTTGGCTACACCTTC. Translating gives CASSESRVGYTF.

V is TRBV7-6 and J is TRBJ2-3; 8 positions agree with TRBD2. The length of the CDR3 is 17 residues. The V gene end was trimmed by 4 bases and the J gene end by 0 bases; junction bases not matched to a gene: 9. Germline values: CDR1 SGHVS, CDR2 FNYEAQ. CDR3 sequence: CASSYLNSGTSTDTQYF. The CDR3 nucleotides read TGTGCCAGCAGCTACTTAAATAGCGGGACTAGCACAGATACGCAGTATTTT.

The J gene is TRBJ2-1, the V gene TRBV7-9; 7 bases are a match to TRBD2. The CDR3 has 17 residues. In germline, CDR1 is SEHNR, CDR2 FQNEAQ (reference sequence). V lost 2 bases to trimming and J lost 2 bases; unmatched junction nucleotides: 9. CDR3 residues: CASSLPSGEGTYNEQFF. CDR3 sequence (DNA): TGTGCCAGCAGCTTACCGAGCGGGGAGGGCACCTACAATGAGCAGTTCTTC.

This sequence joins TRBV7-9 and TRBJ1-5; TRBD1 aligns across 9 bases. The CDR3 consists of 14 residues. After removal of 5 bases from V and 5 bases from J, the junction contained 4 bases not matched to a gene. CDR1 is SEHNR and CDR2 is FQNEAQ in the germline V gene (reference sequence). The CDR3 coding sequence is TGTGCCAGCAGCGTACAGGGGGCTGATCAGCCCCAGCATTTT. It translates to CASSVQGADQPQHF.